This T cell receptor beta chain was captured by sequencing in a study of T cells in Graves' hyperthyroidism and ophthalmopathy. Study details: Peripheral blood collection took place at initial diagnosis, before any treatment.

This clonotype showed up just a few times. There were TCR beta CDR3 regions amplified from RNA transcripts. HTBI primers drove first-round RT-PCR of the TCR CDR3. In TCRdb, the multiplex PCR reads were re-called with MiXCR into one record per CDR3 protein. In the table there are about 500,000 distinct CDR3 sequences, about 16% of which are singletons. Diagnosis rested on symptoms, serum thyroxine and TRAb, thyroid ultrasound, and orbital computed tomography. PBMCs stemmed from less than 13 ml fresh peripheral blood. The material sequenced was blood. This TCR was recovered from a woman in her twenties or thirties with Graves' ophthalmopathy.

The DNA of the CDR3 is TGTGCCAGCAGAGCCACAGGGGGCGGAGATGAGCAGTTCTTC. Its protein product is CASRATGGGDEQFF. J is TRBJ2-1 and V is TRBV6-1, with 9 bases that match TRBD1. Germline V lookup: CDR1 MNHNS, CDR2 SASEGT. This CDR3 is built from 14 residues. V dropped 6 bases and J dropped 8; count of bases not matched to a gene: 8.